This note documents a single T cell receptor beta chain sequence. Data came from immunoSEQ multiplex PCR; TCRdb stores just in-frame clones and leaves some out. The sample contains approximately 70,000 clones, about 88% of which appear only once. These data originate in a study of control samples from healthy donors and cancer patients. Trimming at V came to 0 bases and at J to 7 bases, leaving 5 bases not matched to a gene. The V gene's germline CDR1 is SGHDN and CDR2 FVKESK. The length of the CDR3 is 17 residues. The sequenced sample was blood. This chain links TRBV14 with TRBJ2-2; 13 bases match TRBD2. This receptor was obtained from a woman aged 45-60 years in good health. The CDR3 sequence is CASSQDELAGGLGELFF. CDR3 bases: TGTGCCAGCAGCCAAGATGAACTAGCGGGAGGGCTCGGGGAGCTGTTTTTT. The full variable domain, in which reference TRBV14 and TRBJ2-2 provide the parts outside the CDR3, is EAGVTQFPSHSVIEKGQTVTLRCDPISGHDNLYWYRRVMGKEIKFLLHFVKESKQDESGMPNNRFLAERTGGTYSTLKVQPAELEDSGVYFCASSQDELAGGLGELFFGEGSRLTVL.